The 2 T cell receptor beta chains listed next were all sequenced from one sample in a study of blood T cell repertoires in COVID-19. Profiled with immunoSEQ multiplex PCR; TCRdb holds only in-frame clones, not every one. Among about 190,000 clones listed, around 87% were seen once. Source material: peripheral blood. The receptors stem from a woman between 25 and 40 years old with active or convalescent COVID-19.

V gene TRBV5-1 combines with J gene TRBJ1-2; D unclear. V lost 0 bases and J lost 3, with 9 bases in between. The CDR3 sequence is 14 residues long. Germline CDR1 is SGHRS and CDR2 is YFSETQ. CDR3 loop: CASSLVADYYGYTF. CDR3 DNA sequence: TGCGCCAGCAGCTTGGTTGCGGATTACTATGGCTACACCTTC.

This chain joins TRBV28 and TRBJ1-2; 7 bases are shared with TRBD1. With V trimmed by 3 bases and J by 0 bases, 4 bases remained unmatched. The CDR3 has 15 amino acids. Germline-derived CDR1 and CDR2 are MDHEN and SYDVKM. Here the CDR3 reads CASSFRTGANYGYTF. The CDR3 nucleotides read TGTGCCAGCAGTTTCCGGACAGGCGCTAACTATGGCTACACCTTC.